Presented here are 32 T cell receptor beta chains from one specimen sequenced in a study of blood T cell repertoires in COVID-19. TCRdb's table, derived via immunoSEQ multiplex PCR, lists solely in-frame clones and lacks some. The sample lists approximately 350,000 clones; around 83% were seen once. What was sequenced was peripheral blood. These receptors came from a man aged 30-40 years with active or convalescent COVID-19.

V and J are TRBV2 and TRBJ1-1; D unresolved. The CDR3 extends over 13 amino acids. Trimming took 6 bases from V and 0 from J, leaving 8 bases between them. Germline loops: CDR1 SNHLY, CDR2 FYNNEI. Here the CDR3 reads CASRPTVNTEAFF. The DNA for the CDR3 is TGTGCCAGCAGACCTACAGTGAACACTGAAGCTTTCTTT.

This clone was picked up a small number of times. The rearrangement joins TRBV7-9 to TRBJ2-7, with D hard to call. Germline V gene data show CDR1 as SEHNR and CDR2 as FQNEAQ (reference sequence). The CDR3 has 12 amino acids. Trimming left V 4 bases short and J 0 bases short, with 4 bases between. DNA for the CDR3: TGTGCCAGCAGCTCCCACTCCTACGAGCAGTACTTC. It is translated as CASSSHSYEQYF.

The V and J genes are TRBV2 and TRBJ2-3, with 13 bases that match TRBD2. The CDR3 runs to 16 residues. The J segment lost 3 bases and the V segment lost 6 bases, leaving 6 bases of the junction unmatched. Germline V gene sequence: CDR1 SNHLY, CDR2 FYNNEI. CDR3 bases: TGTGCCAGCAGGGCGACTAGCGGGAGGTCAACAGATACGCAGTATTTT. Protein: CASRATSGRSTDTQYF.

Written as DNA, the CDR3 is TGTGCCAGCAGCATTCAGGGGGCGGCTAACTATGGCTACACCTTC. Translated: CASSIQGAANYGYTF. This rearrangement joins TRBV7-8 to TRBJ1-2, with 8 nucleotides matching TRBD1. The germline V gene has CDR1 SGHVS and CDR2 FQNEAQ. The CDR3 length is 15 residues. V lost 5 bases and J lost 0; bases outside the gene matches: 5.

The V gene is TRBV11-2, the J gene TRBJ2-1; D is possibly TRBD2 (6 bases). The V gene lost 1 base and the J gene lost 8 bases, with 15 bases spanning the gap. The CDR3 runs 15 residues. Per the germline V gene, CDR1 is SGHAT and CDR2 is FQNNGV. CDR3 loop: CASSLVVTSGDEQFF. The CDR3 nucleotides are TGTGCCAGCAGCTTAGTTGTGACTAGTGGCGATGAGCAGTTCTTC.

This chain joins TRBV20-1 and TRBJ1-2, with D tentatively TRBD1 (6 bases). Trimming cost V 3 bases and J 4 bases, with 15 bases left between them. The CDR3 runs to 14 residues. Germline V gene sequence: CDR1 DFQATT, CDR2 SNEGSKA (reference sequence). Here the CDR3 DNA reads TGCAGTGCTAGTAAAACAGGGCGATCCTATGGCTACACCTTC. This sequence encodes CSASKTGRSYGYTF.

The J gene is TRBJ2-5, the V gene TRBV10-3, with 15 bases matching TRBD2. The CDR3 totals 18 residues. Germline-derived CDR1 and CDR2 are ENHRY and SYGVKD. Germline trimming cut 6 bases from V and 3 bases from J; bases unmatched to any gene: 11. The CDR3 nucleotides are TGTGCCATCAGATACGGACTAGCGGGAGGGCCGAGGGAAGAGACCCAGTACTTC. Translation: CAIRYGLAGGPREETQYF.

The chain links TRBV6-1 to TRBJ2-7, with a tentative D call TRBD2 (7 bases). CDR1 is MNHNS, CDR2 SASEGT, per germline. V dropped 3 bases and J dropped 4 bases, with 22 bases sitting between them. This CDR3 is built from 17 residues. The CDR3 DNA reads TGTGCCAGCAGTGAGGCCCGGGGGGCGGGGTGGTGGTACGAGCAGTACTTC. Translated, it gives CASSEARGAGWWYEQYF.

The chain uses TRBV2 and TRBJ2-5; TRBD2 aligns across 7 bases. This CDR3 is 16 amino acids long. J gave up 2 bases and V 1 base, and 7 bases lay outside the gene matches. Germline CDR1 reads SNHLY; CDR2 reads FYNNEI. CDR3 DNA sequence: TGTGCCAGCAGTGAAGTGGTTAGCGGGTTACAAGAGACCCAGTACTTC. It encodes CASSEVVSGLQETQYF. The full variable domain, rest sourced from reference TRBV2 and TRBJ2-5, is EPEVTQTPSHQVTQMGQEVILRCVPISNHLYFYWYRQILGQKVEFLVSFYNNEISEKSEIFDDQFSVERPDGSNFTLKIRSTKLEDSAMYFCASSEVVSGLQETQYFGPGTRLLVL.

V usage is TRBV19 and J usage is TRBJ1-5; 12 bases match TRBD1. The CDR3 consists of 13 residues. Per the germline V gene, CDR1 is LNHDA and CDR2 is SQIVND (reference sequence). J was trimmed by 7 bases and V by 10 bases; bases with no gene match: 5. The CDR3 is CATAGTGGQPQHF. DNA for the CDR3: TGTGCCACAGCCGGGACAGGGGGCCAGCCCCAGCATTTT.

The J gene is TRBJ2-7, the V gene TRBV5-5; possibly TRBD1 for D (6 bases). Deletions cut 3 bases from V and 2 bases from J, with 15 bases between. Germline V gene sequence: CDR1 SGHKS, CDR2 YYEKEE (reference sequence). CDR3 length equals 15 residues. Here the CDR3 reads CASSSGRDTTYEQYF. The CDR3 coding sequence is TGTGCCAGCAGCTCTGGTCGGGACACAACCTACGAGCAGTACTTC.

This clone turned up a few times. CDR3 nucleotide sequence: TGTGCCAGCAGTTTTCTAAACCAGAACACTGAAGCTTTCTTT. It translates to CASSFLNQNTEAFF. The genes are TRBV28 and TRBJ1-1; D gene uncertain. This CDR3 region has 14 residues. Trimming left V 3 bases short and J 1 base short, with 9 bases between. Germline V gives CDR1 MDHEN, CDR2 SYDVKM.

This rearrangement joins TRBV19 to TRBJ1-1; 10 nucleotides agree with TRBD1. CDR3 length: 15 residues. V shed 7 bases, J shed 4 bases, and the junction held 9 bases outside the gene matches. CDR1 LNHDA and CDR2 SQIVND come from the germline V gene (reference sequence). The CDR3 protein is CASTSRRDRGTEAFF. The CDR3 region has the DNA TGTGCCAGTACCTCACGGCGGGACAGGGGCACTGAAGCTTTCTTT.

This chain joins TRBV7-9 and TRBJ2-1; D remains unclear. The CDR3 extends over 13 amino acids. Germline loops: CDR1 SEHNR, CDR2 FQNEAQ (reference sequence). Trimming took off 7 bases at V and 5 bases at J, with 12 bases between the two ends. CDR3 nucleotide sequence: TGTGCCAGCACCCTCCTCAGCGACAATGAGCAGTTCTTC. Protein: CASTLLSDNEQFF.

The chain joins TRBV7-2 to TRBJ2-3, with 8 bases that match TRBD2. With V trimmed by 2 bases and J by 0 bases, 10 bases remained unmatched. The CDR3 has 18 residues. CDR1 and CDR2 (germline): SGHTA, FQGNSA. The CDR3 loop is CASSLLWRGAASTDTQYF. As DNA, the CDR3 is TGTGCCAGCAGCTTACTCTGGCGGGGGGCCGCTAGCACAGATACGCAGTATTTT.

J is TRBJ2-5 and V is TRBV5-4, with 7 bases matching TRBD2. Germline V gives CDR1 SGHNT, CDR2 YYREEE (reference sequence). This CDR3 has 16 residues. The V gene end was trimmed by 0 bases and the J gene end by 5 bases; junction bases not matched to a gene: 10. DNA for the CDR3: TGTGCCAGCAGCTTGGCCGGGGGGTTTTCATCGGAGACCCAGTACTTC. It encodes CASSLAGGFSSETQYF. The full variable domain, completed using reference TRBV5-4 and TRBJ2-5, is ETGVTQSPTHLIKTRGQQVTLRCSSQSGHNTVSWYQQALGQGPQFIFQYYREEENGRGNFPPRFSGLQFPNYSSELNVNALELDDSALYLCASSLAGGFSSETQYFGPGTRLLVL.

The sample holds a few counts of this clone. The rearrangement uses TRBV5-1 and TRBJ1-2, with D tentatively TRBD1 (6 bases). Trimming removed 5 bases from V and 2 bases from J, with 16 bases in between. Looked up from germline, CDR1 is SGHRS and CDR2 is YFSETQ. CDR3 length: 15 residues. DNA for the CDR3: TGCGCCAGCAGTTCCCGGACAGCTTCCAACTATGGCTACACCTTC. As protein: CASSSRTASNYGYTF.

This chain joins TRBV19 and TRBJ2-1, with 7 nucleotides matching TRBD2. The germline CDR1 and CDR2 sequences are LNHDA and SQIVND (reference sequence). V shed 3 bases, J shed 4 bases, and the junction held 6 bases outside the gene matches. The CDR3 is 15 residues long. For the CDR3, the DNA is TGTGCCAGTAGTATGGGCCGGGGACTATACAATGAGCAGTTCTTC. This codes for CASSMGRGLYNEQFF. The variable domain in full, completed from reference TRBV19 and TRBJ2-1, reads DGGITQSPKYLFRKEGQNVTLSCEQNLNHDAMYWYRQDPGQGLRLIYYSQIVNDFQKGDIAEGYSVSREKKESFPLTVTSAQKNPTAFYLCASSMGRGLYNEQFFGPGTRLTVL.

CDR3 amino acids: CASIGGTLTGELFF. CDR3 DNA: TGTGCCAGTATCGGCGGGACGTTAACCGGGGAGCTGTTTTTT. This chain uses TRBV19 with TRBJ2-2; D perhaps matches TRBD2 (6 bases). The V gene's germline CDR1 is LNHDA and CDR2 SQIVND (reference sequence). Trimming pared 7 bases from V and 5 bases from J, leaving 14 bases between. This CDR3 comprises 14 residues.

This chain links TRBV18 with TRBJ1-1, with 8 bases matching TRBD1. The CDR3 consists of 16 residues. The V and J ends lost 4 bases and 0 bases, in that order; junction bases with no gene match: 7. The germline gives CDR1 KGHSH, CDR2 LQKENI. The CDR3, as DNA: TGTGCCAGCTCACAAACCAGACAGGGGATGAACACTGAAGCTTTCTTT. It translates to CASSQTRQGMNTEAFF.

This sequence joins TRBV7-9 and TRBJ2-7; 9 bases align to TRBD2. J was trimmed by 4 bases and V by 7 bases; bases with no gene match: 8. The length of the CDR3 is 14 residues. Per the germline V gene, CDR1 is SEHNR and CDR2 is FQNEAQ (reference sequence). The DNA for the CDR3 is TGTGCCAGCACCTCTAGCGGGAAAGTTTACGAGCAGTACTTC. Translation gives CASTSSGKVYEQYF.

The J gene is TRBJ1-2, the V gene TRBV5-1; D is uncertain. The germline V and J ends were trimmed by 4 bases and 4 bases, with 14 bases remaining between them. This CDR3 contains 14 residues. The V gene's germline CDR1 is SGHRS and CDR2 YFSETQ. The DNA of the CDR3 is TGCGCCAGCAGCCCCCTGGCGGGGAGCTATGGCTACACCTTC. Amino acids: CASSPLAGSYGYTF.

The CDR3 nucleotides read TGTGCCAGTAGTAGGCCTGCGGAAAGGAATGAGCAGTTCTTC. It translates to CASSRPAERNEQFF. This chain connects TRBV19 to TRBJ2-1; D is uncertain. The CDR3 loop spans 14 amino acids. Per the germline V gene, CDR1 is LNHDA and CDR2 is SQIVND (reference sequence). Between the trimmed V and J ends, which lost 4 bases and 7 bases, there was a span of 14 bases.

The CDR3 here is CATSRELAALVETQYF. The CDR3, as DNA: TGTGCCACCAGCAGAGAGCTAGCGGCCCTGGTGGAGACCCAGTACTTC. The chain is built from TRBV15 and TRBJ2-5; 7 nucleotides agree with TRBD2. V gave up 0 bases and J gave up 5 bases; unmatched junction bases: 9. CDR1 is LNHNV and CDR2 is YYDKDF in the germline V gene (reference sequence). The CDR3 is 16 residues long.

This chain uses TRBV4-1 with TRBJ1-6, with D possibly being TRBD1 (5 bases). This CDR3 has 17 residues. Trimming pared 1 base from V and 9 bases from J, leaving 19 bases between. CDR1 is MGHRA and CDR2 is YSYEKL in the germline V gene. Written as DNA, the CDR3 is TGCGCCAGCAGCCAAGCCGGGGGACCCGGAGGAATTTCACCCCTCCACTTT. Translation: CASSQAGGPGGISPLHF.

The V and J genes are TRBV7-3 and TRBJ1-5; 8 nucleotides match TRBD1. There are 13 residues in the CDR3. Per the germline V gene, CDR1 is SGHTA and CDR2 is FQGTGA. The J segment lost 6 bases and the V segment lost 5 bases, leaving 3 bases of the junction unmatched. The CDR3 sequence is CASSKDRAQPQHF. CDR3 coding DNA: TGTGCCAGCAGCAAGGACAGGGCTCAGCCCCAGCATTTT.

V is TRBV5-8 and J is TRBJ2-5; 9 bases align to TRBD1. CDR3 length: 14 residues. Germline values: CDR1 SGHTS, CDR2 YDEGEE. The J segment lost 2 bases and the V segment lost 3 bases, leaving 2 bases of the junction unmatched. CDR3 sequence reads: CASSSDRGQETQYF. CDR3 coding DNA: TGTGCCAGCAGCTCCGACAGGGGGCAAGAGACCCAGTACTTC. Supplemented by reference TRBV5-8 and TRBJ2-5, the full variable domain reads EAGVTQSPTHLIKTRGQQATLRCSPISGHTSVYWYQQALGLGLQFLLWYDEGEERNRGNFPPRFSGRQFPNYSSELNVNALELEDSALYLCASSSDRGQETQYFGPGTRLLVL.

The chain has TRBV7-2 and TRBJ2-4; a possible D gene is TRBD2 (7 bases). CDR1 and CDR2 (germline): SGHTA, FQGNSA. Trimming took 3 bases from V and 9 from J, leaving 15 bases between them. The CDR3 runs 14 residues. CDR3 DNA: TGTGCCAGCAGCTTTTACGGGGGGCAGGCCATTCAGTACTTC. Amino acids: CASSFYGGQAIQYF. The full variable domain, its missing parts supplied by reference TRBV7-2 and TRBJ2-4, is GAGVSQSPSNKVTEKGKDVELRCDPISGHTALYWYRQSLGQGLEFLIYFQGNSAPDKSGLPSDRFSAERTGGSVSTLTIQRTQQEDSAVYLCASSFYGGQAIQYFGAGTRLSVL.

This chain connects TRBV2 to TRBJ2-1, with TRBD1 identical over 9 bases. The germline gives CDR1 SNHLY, CDR2 FYNNEI. Trimming removed 4 bases from V and 6 bases from J; junction bases left unmatched: 4. CDR3 length: 14 residues. The DNA for the CDR3 is TGTGCCAGCAGTGGTAGACAGGGGGTCAATGAGCAGTTCTTC. Protein sequence: CASSGRQGVNEQFF.

This clone has just one count. The V and J genes are TRBV9 and TRBJ2-2, with D possibly being TRBD1 (5 bases). CDR3 length: 14 residues. V lost 4 bases, J lost 7 bases, and 14 bases lay in between. The V gene's germline CDR1 is SGDLS and CDR2 YYNGEE. CDR3: CASSSSQGIGELFF. CDR3 DNA sequence: TGTGCCAGCAGCTCCTCCCAGGGAATCGGGGAGCTGTTTTTT.

The rearrangement joins TRBV6-5 to TRBJ2-1; 14 bases align to TRBD2. The length of the CDR3 is 15 residues. Germline CDR1 MNHEY, CDR2 SVGAGI. The V gene end was trimmed by 4 bases and the J gene end by 9 bases; junction bases not matched to a gene: 5. For the CDR3, the DNA is TGTGCCAGCAGTTCGGGACTAGCGGGAGAGGGTGAGCAGTTCTTC. This sequence encodes CASSSGLAGEGEQFF.

The CDR3 sequence: CASSRQRGVTDTQYF. DNA of the CDR3: TGTGCCAGCAGCAGACAGCGGGGGGTCACAGATACGCAGTATTTT. This rearrangement joins TRBV3-1 (or the pseudogene TRBV3-2) to TRBJ2-3; TRBD2 matches 9 bases. V trimming: 5 bases; J trimming: 2 bases; junction bases outside the gene matches: 5. This CDR3 is 15 amino acids long. CDR1 LGHDT and CDR2 YNNKEL come from the germline V gene (reference sequence).